This TCR beta chain was retrieved from a study of blood T cell repertoires in COVID-19. This clone was recorded at least ten times. TCRdb's table, derived via immunoSEQ multiplex PCR, lists solely in-frame clones and lacks some. The table includes 130,000 to 150,000 clones, 81% detected once. This CDR3 spans 16 amino acids. J gave up 0 bases and V 5 bases, and 7 bases lay outside the gene matches. The germline CDR1 and CDR2 sequences are SGHAT and FQNNGV. The receptor was derived from a human donor in a cohort sampled during active COVID-19. The chain couples TRBV11-2 to TRBJ1-1; 9 positions agree with TRBD1. Input material: peripheral blood. This CDR3 reads CASSEGGTGMNTEAFF. The CDR3 DNA reads TGTGCCAGCAGCGAGGGGGGGACAGGGATGAACACTGAAGCTTTCTTT. The whole variable domain, remainder taken from reference TRBV11-2 and TRBJ1-1, is EAGVAQSPRYKIIEKRQSVAFWCNPISGHATLYWYQQILGQGPKLLIQFQNNGVVDDSQLPKDRFSAERLKGVDSTLKIQPAKLEDSAVYLCASSEGGTGMNTEAFFGQGTRLTVV.